This T cell receptor beta chain stems from a study of shared clonotypes between healthy human individuals. This clone has just one count. Data came from immunoSEQ multiplex PCR; TCRdb stores just in-frame clones and leaves some out. The sample shows fewer than 3 million clones, around 92% of them seen only once. CDR1 is KGHSH, CDR2 LQKENI, per germline. V was pared by 2 bases and J by 2 bases, with 5 bases of the junction left unmatched. CDR3 length: 15 residues. The receptor was isolated from a man younger than 35 in good health. Some clones in this sample may be carry-over from other donors' samples. Sequencing input: naive CD4+ T cells from PBMCs. Sample subset: CD45RA+ positively selected. The chain employs TRBV18 and TRBJ1-2; 7 nucleotides match TRBD1. This chain's CDR3 is CASSPGTDSNYGYTF. The DNA of the CDR3 is TGTGCCAGCTCACCAGGGACAGATTCCAACTATGGCTACACCTTC.